This TCR beta chain originates from a study of blood T cell repertoires in COVID-19. Across the whole study: Both acute and convalescent COVID-19 samples were obtained from the United States, Italy and Spain.

In the original workflow: Amplification of reference gene primers was used by the study to estimate nucleated cell counts. Assay: immunoSEQ multiplex PCR; the TCRdb copy retains only in-frame clones and omits some. From that table come the V and J calls and clone size; the DNA was used to work out D and trimming. The sample yields about 98,000 clones, 81% seen once. The J segment lost 4 bases and the V segment lost 3 bases, leaving 13 bases of the junction unmatched. The CDR3 length is 18 residues. Germline V gene data show CDR1 as LGHDT and CDR2 as YNNKEL (reference sequence). Material for sequencing was peripheral blood. J is TRBJ2-4 and V is TRBV3-1 (or the pseudogene TRBV3-2), with 9 nucleotides matching TRBD1. The clonotype originates from a woman older than 75 with acute or convalescent COVID-19. CDR3 in DNA: TGTGCCAGCAGCCACAAACTCATTTTCGGGACAGGGAAAAACATTCAGTACTTC. This encodes CASSHKLIFGTGKNIQYF.